These 2 T cell receptor beta chains share one sample of origin, sequenced in a study of T cell responses to AZD1222 COVID-19 vaccine. The data were produced by immunoSEQ multiplex PCR, yet TCRdb's version contains in-frame clones alone and is incomplete. Of approximately 270,000 clones listed, around 93% are singletons. The material sequenced was peripheral blood, taken 28 days after the second AZD1222 dose. These receptor sequences come from an adult who received the AZD1222 COVID-19 vaccine.

The chain links TRBV19 to TRBJ1-4, with TRBD1 as a possible D gene (5 bases). The V end was cut by 3 bases, the J end by 8 bases, with 13 bases between. Germline CDR1 is LNHDA and CDR2 is SQIVND (reference sequence). The CDR3 runs 14 residues. The CDR3 reads CASSMGQLQEKLFF. Written as DNA, the CDR3 is TGTGCCAGTAGTATGGGGCAGCTCCAAGAAAAACTGTTTTTT.

CDR3 DNA: TGTGCCAGCAGCCAAGATCCTTCTCCCCTGGGGGGCTACACCTTC. Protein: CASSQDPSPLGGYTF. The chain joins TRBV14 to TRBJ1-2; D uncertain. The V and J ends lost 0 bases and 8 bases respectively, with 16 bases between them. The CDR3 contains 15 residues. Germline assignment: CDR1 SGHDN and CDR2 FVKESK. The entire variable domain, with the rest obtained from reference TRBV14 and TRBJ1-2, is as follows: EAGVTQFPSHSVIEKGQTVTLRCDPISGHDNLYWYRRVMGKEIKFLLHFVKESKQDESGMPNNRFLAERTGGTYSTLKVQPAELEDSGVYFCASSQDPSPLGGYTFGSGTRLTVV.